Following are 21 T cell receptor beta chains from one sample sequenced in a study of T cell repertoires in cytomegalovirus infection. TCRdb reprocessed the reads with MiXCR, giving one entry per CDR3 protein. This sample has fewer than 550,000 distinct CDR3 sequences, with approximately 16% found just once. Specimen: CD8+ T cells from PBMCs. These receptors were obtained from a human donor in good health (CMV status not recorded). Some clones in this sample may be carry-over from other donors' samples.

This clonotype was recorded many times. The CDR3 loop is CASSFGTGYEQYF. CDR3 sequence (DNA): TGTGCCAGCAGCTTCGGGACAGGGTACGAGCAGTACTTC. The chain carries TRBV7-2 and TRBJ2-7, with 9 bases fitting TRBD1. V gave up 3 bases and J gave up 4 bases; unmatched junction bases: 1. Looked up from germline, CDR1 is SGHTA and CDR2 is FQGNSA. This CDR3 is built from 13 residues. The variable domain in full, with the rest retrieved from reference TRBV7-2 and TRBJ2-7, is GAGVSQSPSNKVTEKGKDVELRCDPISGHTALYWYRQSLGQGLEFLIYFQGNSAPDKSGLPSDRFSAERTGGSVSTLTIQRTQQEDSAVYLCASSFGTGYEQYFGPGTRLTVT.

This clonotype was counted only a few times. The chain's CDR3 is CASSLKGENIQYF. The CDR3 DNA is TGTGCCAGCAGCCTTAAGGGGGAAAACATTCAGTACTTC. This chain uses TRBV13 with TRBJ2-4, with D perhaps TRBD1 (6 bases). Germline-derived CDR1 and CDR2 are PRHDT and FYEKMQ (reference sequence). There are 13 residues in the CDR3. V lost 5 bases to trimming and J lost 5 bases, with 10 bases between them.

This clonotype turned up a few times. The J gene is TRBJ2-7, the V gene TRBV7-9; D not resolved. Trimming took 3 bases from V and 6 from J, leaving 18 bases between them. The CDR3 loop spans 15 amino acids. Germline V gene data show CDR1 as SEHNR and CDR2 as FQNEAQ (reference sequence). In nucleotides, the CDR3 is TGTGCCAGCAGCTTCAGTGGAAGTGTAGGTGGCGAGCAGTACTTC. It is translated as CASSFSGSVGGEQYF.

The chain has TRBV19 and TRBJ2-7; D perhaps matches TRBD1 (6 bases). With 7 bases removed from V and 7 bases from J, the gap between germline ends came to 11 bases. The V gene's germline CDR1 is LNHDA and CDR2 SQIVND (reference sequence). CDR3 size: 11 residues. Here the CDR3 reads CASKRGNEQYF. The CDR3 DNA reads TGTGCCAGTAAGAGGGGGAATGAGCAGTACTTC. The full variable domain, in which reference TRBV19 and TRBJ2-7 provide the parts outside the CDR3, is DGGITQSPKYLFRKEGQNVTLSCEQNLNHDAMYWYRQDPGQGLRLIYYSQIVNDFQKGDIAEGYSVSREKKESFPLTVTSAQKNPTAFYLCASKRGNEQYFGPGTRLTVT.

The chain carries TRBV2 and TRBJ1-4; the D gene is possibly TRBD1 (5 bases). Trimming left V 6 bases short and J 12 bases short, with 8 bases between. The CDR3 contains 10 residues. The germline V gene has CDR1 SNHLY and CDR2 FYNNEI. In DNA, the CDR3 is TGTGCCAGCAGGGGGCGACAACTGTTTTTT. Translating gives CASRGRQLFF.

This chain links TRBV6-1 with TRBJ1-5; unclear D gene. The V gene's germline CDR1 is MNHNS and CDR2 SASEGT. This CDR3 has 13 residues. The V gene lost 1 base and the J gene lost 6 bases, with 7 bases spanning the gap. In nucleotides, the CDR3 is TGTGCCAGCAGTGAAGTTAAGGTTCAGCCCCAGCATTTT. It is translated as CASSEVKVQPQHF.

This clonotype was counted ten times or more. The rearrangement joins TRBV7-8 to TRBJ2-1; a weak D match, TRBD2 (5 bases). CDR1 is SGHVS, CDR2 FQNEAQ, per germline. Between the trimmed V and J ends, which lost 5 bases and 4 bases, there was a span of 18 bases. This CDR3 is 16 amino acids long. Here the CDR3 reads CASSTGLEAPYNEQFF. CDR3 DNA sequence: TGTGCCAGCAGCACCGGGCTGGAGGCCCCTTACAATGAGCAGTTCTTC.

This clonotype was seen many times. The chain couples TRBV10-3 to TRBJ2-7; possibly TRBD1 for D (5 bases). Looked up from germline, CDR1 is ENHRY and CDR2 is SYGVKD. V lost 7 bases, J lost 5 bases, and 12 bases lay in between. This CDR3 is built from 12 residues. CDR3 sequence reads: CAIMQGSNEQYF. DNA for the CDR3: TGTGCCATCATGCAGGGTTCCAACGAGCAGTACTTC.

This clonotype was counted between two and nine times. The chain has TRBV28 and TRBJ1-3; 7 bases agree with TRBD1. V shed 5 bases, J shed 5 bases, and the junction held 9 bases outside the gene matches. There are 15 residues in the CDR3. Germline V gene data show CDR1 as MDHEN and CDR2 as SYDVKM. CDR3 residues: CASSMGRGGRNTIYF. The CDR3 DNA reads as TGTGCCAGCAGTATGGGCAGGGGGGGAAGAAACACCATATATTTT. Filled out from reference TRBV28 and TRBJ1-3, the complete variable domain reads DVKVTQSSRYLVKRTGEKVFLECVQDMDHENMFWYRQDPGLGLRLIYFSYDVKMKEKGDIPEGYSVSREKKERFSLILESASTNQTSMYLCASSMGRGGRNTIYFGEGSWLTVV.

This clonotype turned up a few times. The rearrangement uses TRBV19 and TRBJ2-5, with D possibly TRBD2 on 6 matching bases. V shed 7 bases and J shed 5 bases, with 14 bases lying between them. In germline, CDR1 is LNHDA, CDR2 SQIVND (reference sequence). CDR3 size: 13 residues. Here the CDR3 DNA reads TGTGCCAGTACCCCCCGGGGAGGTGAGACCCAGTACTTC. It specifies CASTPRGGETQYF.

This clonotype has a count of ten or more. The V and J genes are TRBV6-1 and TRBJ2-7, with D perhaps assigned TRBD1 or TRBD2 (7 bases each). The CDR3 covers 15 residues. The V gene lost 6 bases and the J gene lost 7 bases, with 22 bases spanning the gap. From germline, CDR1 is MNHNS and CDR2 SASEGT. CDR3 region: CASSQRVGTAGEQYF. The CDR3 nucleotides read TGTGCCAGCAGCCAAAGGGTAGGGACAGCGGGAGAGCAGTACTTC.

This clonotype came up many times. The chain combines TRBV11-2 with TRBJ2-5; 11 bases fit TRBD2. The CDR3 covers 15 residues. Per the germline V gene, CDR1 is SGHAT and CDR2 is FQNNGV. V lost 5 bases to trimming and J lost 10 bases; unmatched junction nucleotides: 12. The CDR3 DNA follows: TGTGCCAGCAGCGTTAGCGGGGGGGCTTCCCGAAACCAGTACTTC. This translates into CASSVSGGASRNQYF.

In its sample, this clonotype was seen many times. This chain connects TRBV6-6 to TRBJ1-1; D is ambiguous. The CDR3 is made up of 17 amino acids. V was clipped by 4 bases and J by 4 bases, with 22 bases between them. Germline V gene sequence: CDR1 MNHNY, CDR2 SVGAGI (reference sequence). As DNA, the CDR3 is TGTGCCAGCAGTTTCCACATCTTGACTAGGGAGAGCACTGAAGCTTTCTTT. Translating gives CASSFHILTRESTEAFF.

This clonotype was seen a few times. The chain links TRBV25-1 to TRBJ2-7; 8 bases map to TRBD1. Germline V gene lookup returns CDR1 MGHDK and CDR2 SYGVNS. The CDR3 is made up of 16 amino acids. The V and J ends lost 4 bases and 2 bases, in that order; junction bases with no gene match: 10. The CDR3 region has the DNA TGTGCCAGCAGTGTACTAATGACAGGGGTTCCCTACGAGCAGTACTTC. This translates into CASSVLMTGVPYEQYF.

This clonotype has just a few counts. The J gene is TRBJ2-1, the V gene TRBV20-1, with 11 bases matching TRBD2. CDR1 and CDR2 (germline): DFQATT, SNEGSKA (reference sequence). The CDR3 is 13 amino acids. V lost 3 bases, J lost 9 bases, and 4 bases stayed unmatched. The DNA for the CDR3 is TGCAGTGCTAGCCGGCTAGCGGGGGGTGAGCAGTTCTTC. Its translation is CSASRLAGGEQFF.

This clonotype was detected a few times. This chain uses TRBV7-3 with TRBJ1-2; no clear D gene. Trimming pared 5 bases from V and 6 bases from J, leaving 16 bases between. CDR1 and CDR2 from the germline V gene are SGHTA and FQGTGA. The CDR3 totals 14 residues. CDR3 DNA: TGTGCCAGCAGCCCTTCTTCGGACTTTGATGGCTACACCTTC. Residues: CASSPSSDFDGYTF.

This clonotype was seen at least ten times. The chain recombines TRBV7-9 with TRBJ2-7; D possibly corresponds to TRBD2 (5 bases). V shed 0 bases and J shed 0 bases, with 18 bases lying between them. The CDR3 sequence is 18 residues long. Per the germline V gene, CDR1 is SEHNR and CDR2 is FQNEAQ (reference sequence). CDR3 sequence: CASSLAAARAVSSYEQYF. The DNA of the CDR3 is TGTGCCAGCAGCTTAGCGGCAGCGAGGGCGGTAAGCTCCTACGAGCAGTACTTC.

The chain recombines TRBV7-9 with TRBJ2-6; TRBD1 is a possible D gene (5 bases). This CDR3 has 16 amino acids. Germline assignment: CDR1 SEHNR and CDR2 FQNEAQ (reference sequence). V lost 1 base and J 1 base, leaving 8 bases between the germline ends. CDR3 DNA sequence: TGTGCCAGCAGCTTAGGGGGCCCTTCTGGGGCCAACGTCCTGACTTTC. This codes for CASSLGGPSGANVLTF.

The sample holds many counts of this clonotype. The chain has TRBV7-9 and TRBJ1-1; D may be TRBD1 (5 bases). With 2 bases removed from V and 1 base from J, the gap between germline ends came to 11 bases. CDR1 is SEHNR and CDR2 is FQNEAQ in the germline V gene (reference sequence). The CDR3 is 15 residues long. This CDR3 is CASSLYEGRNTEAFF. CDR3 nucleotides: TGTGCCAGCAGCTTATACGAGGGGAGGAACACTGAAGCTTTCTTT.

Ten or more counts support this clonotype. The J gene is TRBJ1-2, the V gene TRBV7-9; the D is unclear. CDR1 and CDR2 from the germline V gene are SEHNR and FQNEAQ (reference sequence). The CDR3 runs 15 residues. V lost 5 bases, J lost 4 bases, and 17 bases lay in between. The CDR3: CASSINPGGVYGYTF. The DNA for the CDR3 is TGTGCCAGCAGCATTAACCCAGGAGGAGTCTATGGCTACACCTTC.

Only a few counts were recorded for this clonotype. V usage is TRBV27 and J usage is TRBJ2-3; D is perhaps TRBD2 (6 bases). The CDR3 covers 13 residues. V was pared by 0 bases and J by 5 bases, with 6 bases between. The germline V gene encodes CDR1 MNHEY and CDR2 SMNVEV (reference sequence). For the CDR3, the DNA is TGTGCCAGCAGTTTATCCGGGGGAGATACGCAGTATTTT. Protein: CASSLSGGDTQYF.